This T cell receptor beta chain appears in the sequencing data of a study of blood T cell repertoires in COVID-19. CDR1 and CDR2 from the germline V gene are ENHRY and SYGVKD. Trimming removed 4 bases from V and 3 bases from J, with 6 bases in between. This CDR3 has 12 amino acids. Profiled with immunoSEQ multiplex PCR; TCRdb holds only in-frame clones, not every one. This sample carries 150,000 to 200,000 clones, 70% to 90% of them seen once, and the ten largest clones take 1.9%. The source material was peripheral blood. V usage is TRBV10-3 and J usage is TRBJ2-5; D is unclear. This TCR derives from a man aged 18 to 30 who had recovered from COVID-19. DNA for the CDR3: TGTGCCATCAGTGCCGCGAAAGAGACCCAGTACTTC. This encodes CAISAAKETQYF.